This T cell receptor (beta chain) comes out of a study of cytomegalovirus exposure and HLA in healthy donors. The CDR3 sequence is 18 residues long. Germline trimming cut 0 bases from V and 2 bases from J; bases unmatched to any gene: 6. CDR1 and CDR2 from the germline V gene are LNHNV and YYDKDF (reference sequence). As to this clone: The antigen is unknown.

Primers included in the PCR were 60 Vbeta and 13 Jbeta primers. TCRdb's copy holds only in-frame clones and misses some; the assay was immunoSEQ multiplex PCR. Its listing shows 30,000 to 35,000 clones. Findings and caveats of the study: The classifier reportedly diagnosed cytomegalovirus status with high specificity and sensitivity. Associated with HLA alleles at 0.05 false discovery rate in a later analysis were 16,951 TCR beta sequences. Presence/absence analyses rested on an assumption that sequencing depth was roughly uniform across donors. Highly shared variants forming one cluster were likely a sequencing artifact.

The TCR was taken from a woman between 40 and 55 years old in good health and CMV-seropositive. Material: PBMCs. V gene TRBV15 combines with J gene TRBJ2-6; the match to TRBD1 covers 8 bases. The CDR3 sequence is CATSRDPGGSAGANVLTF. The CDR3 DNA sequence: TGTGCCACCAGCAGAGATCCAGGGGGCTCGGCTGGGGCCAACGTCCTGACTTTC.